This TCR beta chain was found in a study of OX40 agonist ivuxolimab in advanced cancers. To note about this clone: Its antigen is currently unknown.

Autoimmune disease history or systemic immunosuppression barred patients. The study's findings and limits: CD4+ and CD8+ blood T cells expanded clonally by week 6 at 0.1 to 3.0 mg/kg. Among T cells, CD8+ cells averaged more expanded clones than CD4+ cells.

Libraries were prepared by immunoSEQ multiplex PCR; TCRdb keeps only in-frame clonotypes and omits some of them. The sample holds tens of thousands of clones, 80% to 90% seen once. V gave up 2 bases and J gave up 5 bases, with 12 bases separating them. The CDR3 has 14 amino acids. Germline V gene lookup returns CDR1 SGHDN and CDR2 FVKESK. The TCR originated in an adult with an advanced solid tumor such as melanoma, head and neck, liver or kidney cancer. The chain links TRBV14 to TRBJ2-5; maybe TRBD1 (6 bases). The sample consisted of CD4+ or CD8+ T cells sorted from blood, taken in a trial of the OX40 agonist ivuxolimab. CDR3: CASSQTGFGETQYF. Here the CDR3 DNA reads TGTGCCAGCAGCCAAACAGGGTTTGGGGAGACCCAGTACTTC.